This TCR beta chain was found in a study of CD8+ T cells in alopecia areata. Background on the study: Among treated patients, oral tofacitinib was administered at 5 to 10 mg twice daily. Patients took tofacitinib for 6 to 18 months, followed by 6 drug-free months. Findings and limits, study-wide: Clonality exceeded that of normal scalp in lesional scalp, most notably in alopecia totalis/universalis.

As regards this clone: Its cognate antigen is unknown. The sample holds other DNA sequences that translate to the same CDR3.

Those with alopecia areata gave lesional scalp punch biopsies and peripheral blood. Germline CDR1 SGHDT, CDR2 YYEEEE. The V and J ends lost 0 bases and 6 bases respectively, with 7 bases between them. The CDR3 is made up of 12 amino acids. It was cDNA, reverse transcribed from extracted RNA, that served as the sequencing template. The data were produced by immunoSEQ multiplex PCR, yet TCRdb's version contains in-frame clones alone and is incomplete. The sample carries some 170,000 clones, less than 80% recorded once. The chain recombines TRBV5-6 with TRBJ2-7; no clear D. The TCR originated in a human donor with alopecia areata. The sample was CD8+ T cells sorted from blood, taken at week 0. CDR3 loop: CASSLGLGEQYF. DNA for the CDR3: TGTGCCAGCAGCTTGGGGCTGGGCGAGCAGTACTTC.